The clone carrying this T cell receptor beta chain was detected only a few times. What it recognizes is unknown. The data are from a study of T cell repertoires in cytomegalovirus infection. Background on the study: From public TCR beta signatures came an indication of both CMV infection and matching HLA type. General observations from the study: The cumulative frequency of public TCR beta families identified carriers of CMV plus the relevant HLA. Predominance within the ex vivo response was attributable to HLA-C-restricted CMV-specific TCR beta clonotypes.

TCRdb re-analysed the reads in MiXCR, keeping a single row per CDR3 protein. Of about 900,000 distinct CDR3 sequences listed, approximately 31% are singletons. The CDR3 consists of 14 residues. V lost 6 bases to trimming and J lost 4 bases; unmatched junction nucleotides: 7. This receptor was taken from a human donor in good health (CMV status not recorded). Some clones in this sample may be carry-over from other donors' samples. The chain is built from TRBV12-3 or TRBV12-4 and TRBJ2-7; 9 nucleotides agree with TRBD2. Sequenced material: cultured CD8+ T cells from PBMCs, taken from culture after CMV antigen stimulation. The CDR3 here is CASSFGLANYEQYF. DNA for the CDR3: TGTGCCAGCAGCTTTGGACTAGCGAATTACGAGCAGTACTTC.